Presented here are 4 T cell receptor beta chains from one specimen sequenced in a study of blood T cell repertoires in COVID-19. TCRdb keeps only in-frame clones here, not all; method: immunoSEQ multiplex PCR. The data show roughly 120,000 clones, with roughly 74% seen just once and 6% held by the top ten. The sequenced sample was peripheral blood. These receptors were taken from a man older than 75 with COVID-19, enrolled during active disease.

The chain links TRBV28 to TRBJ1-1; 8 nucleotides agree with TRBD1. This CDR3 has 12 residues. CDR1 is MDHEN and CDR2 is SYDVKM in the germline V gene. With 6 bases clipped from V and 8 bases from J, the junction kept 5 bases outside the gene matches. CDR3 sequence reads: CASSLRDREAFF. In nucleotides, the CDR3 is TGTGCCAGCAGCTTACGGGACAGGGAAGCTTTCTTT.

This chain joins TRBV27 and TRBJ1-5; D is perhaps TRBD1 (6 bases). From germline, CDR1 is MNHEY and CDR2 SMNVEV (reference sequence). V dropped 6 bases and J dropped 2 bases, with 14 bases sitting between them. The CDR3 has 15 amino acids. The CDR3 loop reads CASSSPGAGNQPQHF. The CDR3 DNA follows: TGTGCCAGCAGCTCCCCAGGGGCAGGCAATCAGCCCCAGCATTTT.

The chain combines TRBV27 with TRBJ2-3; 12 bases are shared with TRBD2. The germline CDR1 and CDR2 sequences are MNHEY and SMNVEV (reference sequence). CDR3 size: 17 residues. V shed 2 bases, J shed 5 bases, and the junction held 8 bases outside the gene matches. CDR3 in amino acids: CASSLHMTSGSGDTQYF. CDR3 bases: TGTGCCAGCAGTTTACACATGACTAGCGGGAGCGGAGATACGCAGTATTTT.

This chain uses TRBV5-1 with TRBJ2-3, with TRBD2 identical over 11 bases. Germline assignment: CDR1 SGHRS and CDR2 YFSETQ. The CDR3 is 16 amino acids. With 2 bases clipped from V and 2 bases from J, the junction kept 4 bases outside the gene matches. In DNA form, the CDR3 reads TGCGCCAGCAGCTTACCACTAGCGGGAGACACAGATACGCAGTATTTT. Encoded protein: CASSLPLAGDTDTQYF.